Sequencing of this TCR beta chain was carried out in a study of technical replicates of blood from several donors. Clones were read by immunoSEQ multiplex PCR, and TCRdb kept only the in-frame ones, dropping some. Among tens of thousands of clones, 75% to 95% were seen once, and the ten largest hold around 0.42%. The CDR3 is made up of 15 amino acids. Trimming shortened V by 1 base and J by 0 bases, and 8 bases separated the two germline ends. CDR1 is SEHNR and CDR2 is FQNEAQ in the germline V gene (reference sequence). This clonotype originated in a human donor in good health. Input material: T cells isolated from PBMCs. This sequence joins TRBV7-9 and TRBJ2-3; D is uncertain. CDR3 region: CASSLEPVSTDTQYF. The CDR3 region has the DNA TGTGCCAGCAGCTTAGAACCGGTTAGCACAGATACGCAGTATTTT. Based on the CDR3 plus reference TRBV7-9 and TRBJ2-3, the full variable domain is DTGVSQNPRHKITKRGQNVTFRCDPISEHNRLYWYRQTLGQGPEFLTYFQNEAQLEKSRLLSDRFSAERPKGSFSTLEIQRTEQGDSAMYLCASSLEPVSTDTQYFGPGTRLTVL.